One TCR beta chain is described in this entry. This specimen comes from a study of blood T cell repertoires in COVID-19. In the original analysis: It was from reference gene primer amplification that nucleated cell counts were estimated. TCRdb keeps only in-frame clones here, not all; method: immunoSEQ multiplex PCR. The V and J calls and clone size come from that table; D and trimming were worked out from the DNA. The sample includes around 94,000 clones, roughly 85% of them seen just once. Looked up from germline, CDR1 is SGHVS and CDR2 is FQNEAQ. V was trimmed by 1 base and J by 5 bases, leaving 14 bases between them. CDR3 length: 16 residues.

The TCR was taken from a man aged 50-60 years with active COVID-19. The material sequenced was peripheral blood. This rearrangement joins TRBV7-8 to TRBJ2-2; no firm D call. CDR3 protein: CASSLVGQTFTGELFF. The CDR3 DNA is TGTGCCAGCAGCTTAGTTGGCCAAACCTTTACCGGGGAGCTGTTTTTT. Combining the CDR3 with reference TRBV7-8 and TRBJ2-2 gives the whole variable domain GAGVSQSPRYKVAKRGQDVALRCDPISGHVSLFWYQQALGQGPEFLTYFQNEAQLDKSGLPSDRFFAERPEGSVSTLKIQRTQQEDSAVYLCASSLVGQTFTGELFFGEGSRLTVL.